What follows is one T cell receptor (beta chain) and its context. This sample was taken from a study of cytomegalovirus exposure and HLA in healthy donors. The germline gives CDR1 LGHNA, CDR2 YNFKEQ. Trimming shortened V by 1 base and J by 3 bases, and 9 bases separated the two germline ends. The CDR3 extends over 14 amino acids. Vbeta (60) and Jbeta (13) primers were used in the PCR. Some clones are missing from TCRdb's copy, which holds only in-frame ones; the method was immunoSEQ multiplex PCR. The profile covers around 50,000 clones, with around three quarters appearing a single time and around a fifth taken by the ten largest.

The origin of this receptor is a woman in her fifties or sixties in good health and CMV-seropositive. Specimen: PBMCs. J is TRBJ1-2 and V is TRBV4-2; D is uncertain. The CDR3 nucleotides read TGTGCCAGCAGCCAAGCGGGGTCAGACTATGGCTACACCTTC. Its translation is CASSQAGSDYGYTF.